Sequencing of this TCR beta chain was carried out in a study of CD8 T cells in Susac syndrome. Between the trimmed V and J ends, which lost 3 bases and 3 bases, there was a span of 6 bases. Germline V CDR1 and CDR2: SQVTM, ANQGSEA. The CDR3 spans 11 residues. An input of roughly 0.5 to 1 ug of RNA was subjected to reverse transcription using random hexamers. TCRdb re-called the immunoSEQ multiplex PCR reads with MiXCR, one entry per CDR3 protein. The sample consists of roughly 150,000 distinct CDR3 sequences, roughly 95% of them appearing once. The TCR was taken from a human donor with Susac syndrome. The sample consisted of CD4+ T cells from PBMCs. The gene calls are TRBV29-1 and TRBJ2-7; D is ambiguous. CDR3 sequence (DNA): TGCAGCGTTGACCTGGGCTACGAGCAGTACTTC. Translated: CSVDLGYEQYF.